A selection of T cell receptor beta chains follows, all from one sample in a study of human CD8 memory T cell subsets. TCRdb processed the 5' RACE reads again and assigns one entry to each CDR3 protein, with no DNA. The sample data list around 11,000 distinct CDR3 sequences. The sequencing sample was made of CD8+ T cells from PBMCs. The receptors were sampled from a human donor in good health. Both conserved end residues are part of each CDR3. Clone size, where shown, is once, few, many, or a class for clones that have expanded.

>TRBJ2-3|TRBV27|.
CASSLTGGPDTQYF
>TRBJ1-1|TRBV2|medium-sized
CASSGIWDREAFF
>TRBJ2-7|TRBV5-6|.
CASSLMGANEQYF
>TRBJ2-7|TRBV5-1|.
CASSLALTLPYEQYF
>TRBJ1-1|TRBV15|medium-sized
CATSDRVNTEAFF
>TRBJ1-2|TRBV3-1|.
CASSQDFGRTYGYTF
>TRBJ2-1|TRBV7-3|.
CASSPFSGGVGEQFF
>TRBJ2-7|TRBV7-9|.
CASSLEQGIHYEQYF
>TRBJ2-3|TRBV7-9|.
CASSSTSGGARDTQYF
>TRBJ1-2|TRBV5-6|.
CASSSGGRLGRNYGYTF
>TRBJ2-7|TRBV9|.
CASSGPLSYEQYF
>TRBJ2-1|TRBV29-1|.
CSAIAGQSYNEQFF
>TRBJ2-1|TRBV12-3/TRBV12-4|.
CASSFPTSGGLSYNEQFF
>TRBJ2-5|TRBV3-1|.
CASSDKETQYF
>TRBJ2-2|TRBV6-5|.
CASSYQATGELFF
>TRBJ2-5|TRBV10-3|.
CAISEATAETQYF
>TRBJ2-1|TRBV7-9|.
CASGDLLAPGQFF
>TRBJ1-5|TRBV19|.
CASSIDSSNQPQHF
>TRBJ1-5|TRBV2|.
CASRPTNREPNQPQHF
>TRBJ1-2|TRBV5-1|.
CASSEGPYGYTF
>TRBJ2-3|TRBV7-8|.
CASSVPKGRVPQNTDTQYF
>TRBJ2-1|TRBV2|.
CASSEAVGSHEQFF
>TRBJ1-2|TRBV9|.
CASSGWTGGLNYGYTF
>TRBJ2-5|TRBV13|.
CASSSRTGIQETQYF
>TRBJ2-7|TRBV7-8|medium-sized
CASSSEGASGEQYF
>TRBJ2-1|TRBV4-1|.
CASSQDSLSYNEQFF